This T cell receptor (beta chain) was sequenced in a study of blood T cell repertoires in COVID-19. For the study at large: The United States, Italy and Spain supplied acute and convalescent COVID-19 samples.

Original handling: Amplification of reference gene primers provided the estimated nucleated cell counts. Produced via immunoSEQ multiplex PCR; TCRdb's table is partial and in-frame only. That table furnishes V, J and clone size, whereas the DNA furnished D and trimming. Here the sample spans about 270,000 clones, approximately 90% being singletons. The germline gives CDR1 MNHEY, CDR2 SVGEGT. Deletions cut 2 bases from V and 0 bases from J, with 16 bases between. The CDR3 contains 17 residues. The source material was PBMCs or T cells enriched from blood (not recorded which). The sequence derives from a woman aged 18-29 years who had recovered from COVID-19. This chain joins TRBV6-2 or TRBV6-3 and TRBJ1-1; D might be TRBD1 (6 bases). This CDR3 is CASSYPEGQGMNTEAFF. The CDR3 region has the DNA TGTGCCAGCAGTTACCCAGAAGGGCAGGGGATGAACACTGAAGCTTTCTTT.